This T cell receptor beta chain was profiled in a study of identical twins (TCRdb year 2016). In the study overall: TCR alpha and beta repertoires from monozygotic twins, unrelated adults of various ages and cord blood were deep-sequenced to test whether fetal clonotypes persist. To rule out contamination, the twin experiments were replicated at different times with different library preparation protocols. Paper-wide results and their limitations: Out-of-frame TCR alpha sharing in monozygotic twins was systematically underestimated by recombination models, whereas sharing between unrelated individuals was in agreement with the recombination models. Compared with coincidental sharing between unrelated individuals, an excess of low generation-probability sequences was observed among out-of-frame TCR alpha sequences shared between twins. Conclusions relied on cross-sectional statistical analysis, since the same donors could not be followed over many years. Zero-insertion analyses could be partly confounded by invariant T cells such as MAIT and iNKT, though diverse VJ usage argued against such confounding for most clonotypes. Abundant cord blood beta clonotypes had fewer insertions, young adult naive repertoires showed a similar but weaker trend, and memory repertoires showed no such trend. The excess sharing between twins in beta out-of-frame sequences was weaker because fewer shared sequences reduced the signal-to-noise ratio.

Every donor was a healthy Caucasian. The twin cohort comprised three pairs of female monozygotic twins, all aged roughly 18 to 30 years. RNA for TCR libraries was isolated from peripheral blood mononuclear cells. The library was made by 5' RACE. Data came from an Illumina HiSeq 2000. A universal primer binding site was added through template switching, and the final cDNA carried a unique molecular identifier so that TCR cDNA molecules could be counted accurately. Specific primers in the conserved constant-segment region were used to synthesize first-strand cDNA for the TCR alpha and beta chains. To control for contamination, every cDNA library was double barcoded, receiving both a SMART-Mk sample barcode and Illumina barcodes. Two successive PCR steps introduced TruSeq adapter sequences along with Illumina sample barcodes. TCR alpha and beta cDNA libraries were sequenced on the Illumina HiSeq platform with custom primers. Regarding the original processing steps: MiGEC was used to process raw reads and extract unique molecular identifiers, and MiXCR was used to find CDR3 positions. For each individual, recombination models were inferred using an EM algorithm with the repgenHMM and IGoR tools. Shared clonotypes were analyzed with the tcR package in R, and sharing was normalized by the product of cloneset sizes. To study raw recombination without the effects of thymic and clonal selection, out-of-frame nonproductive sequences were analyzed. In TCRdb, the public reads were trimmed at Q25 with fastp and aligned with MiXCR, with productive beta chains retained. Each record represents a unique CDR3 protein, reported with the most common genes and DNA among its rows. The V and J calls shown here were made by TCRdb, not taken from the authors' results. In this sample the table shows about 570,000 distinct CDR3 sequences, more than 9% of which occur a single time. The ten top clones hold 2.5% to 3.5% of the sample.

This clonotype has a handful of counts. The antigen it binds to is not known. No clone much larger than this one lies a single base away; base qualities are absent. This sample was also put to use in a study of yellow fever vaccine responses in identical twins. As described in the second report: The authors reported that the T cell response to vaccination in identical twins appeared partly convergent and partly personalized. The study precisely tracked vaccine-responding T cell clones in identical twins.

The origin of this receptor is a woman between 18 and 30 years old in good health. Sequencing input: PBMCs.

CDR3 loop: CASSLREWHEQYF. The bases read TGTGCCAGCAGCCTCAGGGAATGGCACGAGCAGTACTTC. The rearranged chain carries TRBV11-2 and TRBJ2-7; 5 matching bases give a weak D call of TRBD1. CDR1 and CDR2 are read off the germline V gene as SGHAT and FQNNGV. V is reduced by 5 bases and J by 5 bases, leaving a spacing of 13 bases between them. The CDR3 covers 13 residues, taking in both the cysteine and the phenylalanine. The DNA shown is the 39-base CDR3, in frame from base 1. With all but the CDR3 taken from the reference TRBV11-2 and TRBJ2-7 genes, the full variable domain is: EAGVAQSPRYKIIEKRQSVAFWCNPISGHATLYWYQQILGQGPKLLIQFQNNGVVDDSQLPKDRFSAERLKGVDSTLKIQPAKLEDSAVYLCASSLREWHEQYFGPGTRLTVT.